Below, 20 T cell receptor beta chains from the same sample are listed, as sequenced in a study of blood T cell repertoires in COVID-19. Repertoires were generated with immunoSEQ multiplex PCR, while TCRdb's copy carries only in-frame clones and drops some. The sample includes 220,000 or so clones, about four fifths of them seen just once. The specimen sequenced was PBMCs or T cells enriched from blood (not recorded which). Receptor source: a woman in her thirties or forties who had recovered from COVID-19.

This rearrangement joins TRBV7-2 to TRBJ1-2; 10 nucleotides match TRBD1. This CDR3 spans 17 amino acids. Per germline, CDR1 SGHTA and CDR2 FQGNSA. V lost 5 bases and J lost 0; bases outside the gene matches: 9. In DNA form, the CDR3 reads TGTGCCAGCAGCCCGAGGAGGGGACAGGGGCCTAACTATGGCTACACCTTC. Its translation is CASSPRRGQGPNYGYTF.

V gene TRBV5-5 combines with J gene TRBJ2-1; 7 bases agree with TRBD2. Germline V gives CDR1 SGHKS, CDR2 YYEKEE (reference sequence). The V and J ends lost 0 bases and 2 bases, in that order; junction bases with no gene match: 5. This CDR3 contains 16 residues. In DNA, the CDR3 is TGTGCCAGCAGCTTGGTAGGCGGGGGAACCTACAATGAGCAGTTCTTC. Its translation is CASSLVGGGTYNEQFF.

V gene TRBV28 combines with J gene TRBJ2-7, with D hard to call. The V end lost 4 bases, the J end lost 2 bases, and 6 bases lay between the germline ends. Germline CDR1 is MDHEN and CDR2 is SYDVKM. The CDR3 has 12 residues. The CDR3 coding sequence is TGTGCCAGCAGTTCCCCCGCCTACGAGCAGTACTTC. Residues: CASSSPAYEQYF.

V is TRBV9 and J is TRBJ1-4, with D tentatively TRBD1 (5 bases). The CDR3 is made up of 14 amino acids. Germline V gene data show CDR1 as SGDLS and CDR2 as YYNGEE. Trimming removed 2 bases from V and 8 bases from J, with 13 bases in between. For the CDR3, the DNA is TGTGCCAGCAGCGTCGGGACTGCCACCGAAAAACTGTTTTTT. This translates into CASSVGTATEKLFF.

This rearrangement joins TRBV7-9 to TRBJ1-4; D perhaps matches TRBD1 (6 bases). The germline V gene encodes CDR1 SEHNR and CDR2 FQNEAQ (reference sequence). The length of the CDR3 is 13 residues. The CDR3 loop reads CVSGFRGSEKLFF. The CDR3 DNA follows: TGTGTGTCGGGGTTCAGGGGAAGCGAAAAACTGTTTTTT.

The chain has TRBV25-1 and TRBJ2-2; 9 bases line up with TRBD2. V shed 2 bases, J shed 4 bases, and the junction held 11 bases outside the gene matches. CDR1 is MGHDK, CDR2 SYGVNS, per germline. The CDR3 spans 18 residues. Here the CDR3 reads CASSEPARAGGGTGELFF. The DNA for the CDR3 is TGTGCCAGCAGTGAACCAGCTAGGGCGGGAGGGGGCACCGGGGAGCTGTTTTTT.

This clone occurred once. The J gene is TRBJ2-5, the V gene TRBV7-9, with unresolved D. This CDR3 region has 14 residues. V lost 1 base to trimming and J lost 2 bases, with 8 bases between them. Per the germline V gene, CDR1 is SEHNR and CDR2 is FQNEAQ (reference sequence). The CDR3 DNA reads TGTGCCAGCAGCTTAGGCCAGGCGCAAGAGACCCAGTACTTC. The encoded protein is CASSLGQAQETQYF.

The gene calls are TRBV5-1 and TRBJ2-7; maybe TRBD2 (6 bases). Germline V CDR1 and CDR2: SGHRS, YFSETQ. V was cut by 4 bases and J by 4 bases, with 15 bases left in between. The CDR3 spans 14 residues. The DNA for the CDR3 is TGCGCCAGCAGCCTAGGACTATATTCTTACGAGCAGTACTTC. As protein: CASSLGLYSYEQYF. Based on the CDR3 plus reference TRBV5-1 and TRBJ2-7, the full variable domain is KAGVTQTPRYLIKTRGQQVTLSCSPISGHRSVSWYQQTPGQGLQFLFEYFSETQRNKGNFPGRFSGRQFSNSRSEMNVSTLELGDSALYLCASSLGLYSYEQYFGPGTRLTVT.

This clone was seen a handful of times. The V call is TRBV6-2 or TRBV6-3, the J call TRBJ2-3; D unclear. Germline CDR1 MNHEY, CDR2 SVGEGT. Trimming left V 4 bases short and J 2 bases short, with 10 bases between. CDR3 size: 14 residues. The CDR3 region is CASSLVGFTDTQYF. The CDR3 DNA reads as TGTGCCAGCAGTTTGGTCGGGTTCACAGATACGCAGTATTTT.

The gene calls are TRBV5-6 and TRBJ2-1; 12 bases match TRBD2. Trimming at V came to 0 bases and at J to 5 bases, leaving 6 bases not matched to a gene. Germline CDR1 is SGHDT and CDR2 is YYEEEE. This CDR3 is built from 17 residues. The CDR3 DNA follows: TGTGCCAGCAGCTTGGGACTAGCGGGAGAAGATCACAATGAGCAGTTCTTC. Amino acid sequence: CASSLGLAGEDHNEQFF.

The CDR3 is CASSSGGPGQGVTEQYF. CDR3 bases: TGTGCCAGCAGCTCTGGGGGACCGGGACAGGGGGTAACTGAGCAGTACTTC. The chain uses TRBV5-4 and TRBJ2-7; TRBD1 matches at 11 bases. Germline V gene sequence: CDR1 SGHNT, CDR2 YYREEE (reference sequence). V lost 3 bases and J lost 7; bases outside the gene matches: 15. The CDR3 covers 17 residues. The variable domain in full, completed from reference TRBV5-4 and TRBJ2-7, reads ETGVTQSPTHLIKTRGQQVTLRCSSQSGHNTVSWYQQALGQGPQFIFQYYREEENGRGNFPPRFSGLQFPNYSSELNVNALELDDSALYLCASSSGGPGQGVTEQYFGPGTRLTVT.

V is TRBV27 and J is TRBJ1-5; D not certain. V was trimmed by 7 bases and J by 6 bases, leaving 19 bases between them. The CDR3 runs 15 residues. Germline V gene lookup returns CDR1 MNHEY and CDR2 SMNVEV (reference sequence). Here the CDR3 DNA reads TGTGCCAGCAAGGCCAAGGGCAGTAGCGGTCAGCCCCAGCATTTT. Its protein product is CASKAKGSSGQPQHF.

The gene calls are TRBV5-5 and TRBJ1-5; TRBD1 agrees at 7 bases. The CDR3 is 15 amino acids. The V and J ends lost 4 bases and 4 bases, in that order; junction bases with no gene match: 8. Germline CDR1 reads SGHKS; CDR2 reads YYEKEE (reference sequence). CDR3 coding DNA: TGTGCCAGCAGCCCGGACAGGTTGGTGAATCAGCCCCAGCATTTT. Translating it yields CASSPDRLVNQPQHF.

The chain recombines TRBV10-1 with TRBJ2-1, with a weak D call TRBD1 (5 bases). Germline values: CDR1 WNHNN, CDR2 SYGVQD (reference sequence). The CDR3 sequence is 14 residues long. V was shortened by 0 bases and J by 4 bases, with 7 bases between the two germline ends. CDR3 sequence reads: CASSESGRYNEQFF. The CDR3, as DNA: TGCGCCAGCAGTGAGTCGGGGCGGTACAATGAGCAGTTCTTC.

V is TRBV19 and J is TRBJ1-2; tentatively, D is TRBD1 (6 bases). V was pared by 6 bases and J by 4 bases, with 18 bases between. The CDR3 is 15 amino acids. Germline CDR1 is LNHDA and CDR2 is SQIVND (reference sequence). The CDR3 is CASRPGTRGFYGYTF. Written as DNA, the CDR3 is TGTGCCAGTAGGCCCGGGACAAGAGGCTTCTATGGCTACACCTTC.

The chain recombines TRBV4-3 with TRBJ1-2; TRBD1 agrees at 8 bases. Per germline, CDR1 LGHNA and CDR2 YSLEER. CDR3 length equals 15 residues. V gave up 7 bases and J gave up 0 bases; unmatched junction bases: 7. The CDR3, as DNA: TGCGCCAGCACAACCTACAGGGGGTCTAACTATGGCTACACCTTC. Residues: CASTTYRGSNYGYTF.

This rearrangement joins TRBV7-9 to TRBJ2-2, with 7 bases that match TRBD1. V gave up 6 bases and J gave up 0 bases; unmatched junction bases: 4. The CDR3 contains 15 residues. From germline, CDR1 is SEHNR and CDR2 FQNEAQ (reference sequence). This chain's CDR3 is CASRSGQTNTGELFF. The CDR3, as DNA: TGTGCCAGCAGATCGGGACAGACGAACACCGGGGAGCTGTTTTTT.

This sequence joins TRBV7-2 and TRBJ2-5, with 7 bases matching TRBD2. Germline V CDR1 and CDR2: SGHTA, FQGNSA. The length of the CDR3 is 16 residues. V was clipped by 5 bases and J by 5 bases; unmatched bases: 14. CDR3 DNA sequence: TGTGCCAGCAGCCCCCAGTGGGCGGGAGACCGGGAGACCCAGTACTTC. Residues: CASSPQWAGDRETQYF.

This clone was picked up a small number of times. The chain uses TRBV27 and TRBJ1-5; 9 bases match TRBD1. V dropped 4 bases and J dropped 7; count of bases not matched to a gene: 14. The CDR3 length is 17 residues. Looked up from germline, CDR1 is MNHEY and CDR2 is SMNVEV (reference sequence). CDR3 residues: CASSSTRQGVEGQPQHF. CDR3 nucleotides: TGTGCCAGCAGTTCAACGAGACAGGGGGTAGAGGGCCAGCCCCAGCATTTT.

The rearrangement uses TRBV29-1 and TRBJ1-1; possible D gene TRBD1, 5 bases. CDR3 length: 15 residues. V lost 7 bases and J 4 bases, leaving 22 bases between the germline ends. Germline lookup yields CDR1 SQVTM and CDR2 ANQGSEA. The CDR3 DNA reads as TGCAGCGCCGTGGGGGGGGGAGACAGTGGCACTGAAGCTTTCTTT. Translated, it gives CSAVGGGDSGTEAFF.